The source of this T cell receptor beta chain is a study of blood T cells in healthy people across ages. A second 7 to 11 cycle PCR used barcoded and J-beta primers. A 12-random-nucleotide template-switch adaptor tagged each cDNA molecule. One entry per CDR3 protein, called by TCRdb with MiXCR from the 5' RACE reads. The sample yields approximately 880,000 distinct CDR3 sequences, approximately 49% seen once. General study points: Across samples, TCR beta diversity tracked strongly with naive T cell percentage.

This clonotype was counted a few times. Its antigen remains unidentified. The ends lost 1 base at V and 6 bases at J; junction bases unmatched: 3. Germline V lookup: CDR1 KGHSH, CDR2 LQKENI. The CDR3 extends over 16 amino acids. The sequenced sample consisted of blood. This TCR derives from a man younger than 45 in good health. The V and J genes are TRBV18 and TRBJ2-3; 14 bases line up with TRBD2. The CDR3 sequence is CASSPRTSGGMDTQYF. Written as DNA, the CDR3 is TGTGCCAGCTCACCACGGACTAGCGGGGGGATGGATACGCAGTATTTT.